The next 22 T cell receptor beta chains were all read from a single sample in a study of somatic mutations in cytotoxic T cells in rheumatoid arthritis. Profiled with immunoSEQ multiplex PCR; TCRdb holds only in-frame clones, not every one. The sample holds under 12,000 clones, around four fifths seen once. Input material: CD8+ T cells sorted from blood. These receptors came from a woman between 55 and 75 years old with rheumatoid arthritis.

This chain links TRBV27 with TRBJ1-5; D uncertain. The CDR3 runs to 13 residues. Germline-derived CDR1 and CDR2 are MNHEY and SMNVEV (reference sequence). V shed 5 bases and J shed 3 bases, with 8 bases lying between them. The chain's CDR3 is CASSISVNQPQHF. The CDR3 DNA sequence: TGTGCCAGCAGTATTTCTGTCAATCAGCCCCAGCATTTT.

This clone was detected a few times. The chain has TRBV4-2 and TRBJ2-7; TRBD1 aligns across 9 bases. The germline gives CDR1 LGHNA, CDR2 YNFKEQ. The CDR3 has 15 residues. V was pared by 2 bases and J by 5 bases, with 7 bases of the junction left unmatched. In nucleotides, the CDR3 is TGTGCCAGCAGCCAAATTGGGACAGGGAGCCACGAGCAGTACTTC. Protein: CASSQIGTGSHEQYF.

The rearrangement links TRBV10-1 to TRBJ2-7; maybe TRBD1 (5 bases). The ends were cut back, 3 bases at V and 3 bases at J, with 15 bases in the middle. The CDR3 covers 15 residues. The germline gives CDR1 WNHNN, CDR2 SYGVQD (reference sequence). The DNA of the CDR3 is TGCGCCAGCAGTGACCAGGGTCGCCGCCGCTACGAGCAGTACTTC. Its translation is CASSDQGRRRYEQYF.

This clone was found a few times. The chain is built from TRBV6-5 and TRBJ1-4; perhaps TRBD1 as D (6 bases). Germline V lookup: CDR1 MNHEY, CDR2 SVGAGI. There are 14 residues in the CDR3. V was cut by 6 bases and J by 4 bases, with 12 bases left in between. The CDR3 bases are TGTGCCAGCAGCGAACAGGGTTTTAATGAAAAACTGTTTTTT. Protein: CASSEQGFNEKLFF.

J is TRBJ2-5 and V is TRBV29-1; maybe TRBD1 (5 bases). The DNA end lines up better with TRBJ2-7; the J call may be wrong. The germline V gene has CDR1 SQVTM and CDR2 ANQGSEA. The CDR3 runs to 14 residues. Written as DNA, the CDR3 is TGCAGCGCCGGAAGGGTGGGGCCGGACTACGAGCAGTACTTC. The encoded protein is CSAGRVGPDYEQYF.

The CDR3 sequence: CASSESQRFTDTQYF. CDR3 bases: TGTGCCAGCAGTGAATCGCAGCGGTTCACAGATACGCAGTATTTT. The rearrangement joins TRBV25-1 to TRBJ2-3; maybe TRBD2 (5 bases). Trimming took 1 base from V and 2 from J, leaving 10 bases between them. The CDR3 covers 15 residues. Germline V gives CDR1 MGHDK, CDR2 SYGVNS.

This clone was counted a single time. The chain carries TRBV5-1 and TRBJ2-7; 13 bases match TRBD2. The length of the CDR3 is 15 residues. The V gene end was trimmed by 3 bases and the J gene end by 3 bases; junction bases not matched to a gene: 3. Germline loops: CDR1 SGHRS, CDR2 YFSETQ. The CDR3: CASSSRTSGSYEQYF. The CDR3 DNA sequence: TGCGCCAGCAGCTCCCGGACTAGCGGGAGCTACGAGCAGTACTTC.

The gene calls are TRBV6-5 and TRBJ1-1; D may be TRBD1 (5 bases). CDR1 is MNHEY, CDR2 SVGAGI, per germline. Trimming took off 2 bases at V and 7 bases at J, with 11 bases between the two ends. CDR3 length: 13 amino acids. CDR3 in DNA: TGTGCCAGCAGTTACGGGGTCGGGGGTGAAGCTTTCTTT. It codes for CASSYGVGGEAFF.

J is TRBJ2-7 and V is TRBV6-5; 9 nucleotides match TRBD2. CDR1 and CDR2 from the germline V gene are MNHEY and SVGAGI. The J segment lost 0 bases and the V segment lost 0 bases, leaving 0 bases of the junction unmatched. The CDR3 spans 15 residues. The CDR3 DNA reads as TGTGCCAGCAGTTACTCTAGCGGGAGCTCCTACGAGCAGTACTTC. Translation gives CASSYSSGSSYEQYF.

CDR3 region: CAISGDRMTNYGYTF. DNA of the CDR3: TGTGCCATCAGCGGCGACAGGATGACTAACTATGGCTACACCTTC. The genes are TRBV10-3 and TRBJ1-2, with D maybe TRBD1 (6 bases). The germline V gene encodes CDR1 ENHRY and CDR2 SYGVKD. V lost 6 bases and J 0 bases, leaving 14 bases between the germline ends. This CDR3 spans 15 amino acids.

V usage is TRBV27 and J usage is TRBJ2-5; D possibly corresponds to TRBD2 (5 bases). V dropped 5 bases and J dropped 4 bases, with 29 bases sitting between them. The CDR3 has 19 amino acids. Germline values: CDR1 MNHEY, CDR2 SMNVEV (reference sequence). The CDR3 protein is CASSPRISINRNGRETQYF. In nucleotides, the CDR3 is TGTGCCAGCAGTCCCCGGATTAGCATAAATAGAAATGGGAGAGAGACCCAGTACTTC.

The rearrangement links TRBV7-8 to TRBJ2-3; weak D call: TRBD2 (6 bases). The germline V gene encodes CDR1 SGHVS and CDR2 FQNEAQ. This CDR3 is built from 15 residues. V dropped 3 bases and J dropped 0 bases, with 10 bases sitting between them. The CDR3 loop is CASSFGSSSTDTQYF. The DNA for the CDR3 is TGTGCCAGCAGCTTCGGGAGTTCTAGCACAGATACGCAGTATTTT. Using reference TRBV7-8 and TRBJ2-3 for the parts outside the CDR3, the full variable domain is GAGVSQSPRYKVAKRGQDVALRCDPISGHVSLFWYQQALGQGPEFLTYFQNEAQLDKSGLPSDRFFAERPEGSVSTLKIQRTQQEDSAVYLCASSFGSSSTDTQYFGPGTRLTVL.

The gene calls are TRBV28 and TRBJ1-3; 9 positions match TRBD1. This CDR3 has 17 residues. V lost 7 bases, J lost 2 bases, and 12 bases stayed unmatched. Germline assignment: CDR1 MDHEN and CDR2 SYDVKM. CDR3 nucleotides: TGTGCCAGCAAGGACCTTAAACGGGACAGGGCTGGAAACACCATATATTTT. This gives the protein CASKDLKRDRAGNTIYF.

This clone showed up just a few times. J is TRBJ1-1 and V is TRBV5-4; D remains ambiguous. In germline, CDR1 is SGHNT, CDR2 YYREEE (reference sequence). The V end was cut by 0 bases, the J end by 0 bases, with 9 bases between. This CDR3 is 15 amino acids long. CDR3 in DNA: TGTGCCAGCAGCTTGGTGGAGACGGTGAACACTGAAGCTTTCTTT. This encodes CASSLVETVNTEAFF. Together with reference TRBV5-4 and TRBJ1-1, the CDR3 gives the full variable domain: ETGVTQSPTHLIKTRGQQVTLRCSSQSGHNTVSWYQQALGQGPQFIFQYYREEENGRGNFPPRFSGLQFPNYSSELNVNALELDDSALYLCASSLVETVNTEAFFGQGTRLTVV.

This sequence joins TRBV28 and TRBJ2-2; D is perhaps TRBD2 (6 bases). V was clipped by 5 bases and J by 7 bases, with 17 bases between them. The CDR3 has 15 amino acids. Germline V gene data show CDR1 as MDHEN and CDR2 as SYDVKM. The DNA of the CDR3 is TGTGCCAGCAGTGTCCGGGGCCCGCGGGACGGGGAGCTGTTTTTT. Translating it yields CASSVRGPRDGELFF.

The count of this clone is one. The V and J genes are TRBV27 and TRBJ2-7; D is possibly TRBD2 (5 bases). V was shortened by 7 bases and J by 3 bases, with 22 bases between the two germline ends. This CDR3 spans 16 amino acids. Germline-derived CDR1 and CDR2 are MNHEY and SMNVEV (reference sequence). CDR3 region: CASTSDPASRSYEQYF. Written as DNA, the CDR3 is TGTGCCAGCACCTCGGACCCCGCTAGCCGGAGCTACGAGCAGTACTTC.

The chain has TRBV28 and TRBJ1-2; a weak D match, TRBD1 (5 bases). The CDR3 sequence is 13 residues long. The germline CDR1 and CDR2 sequences are MDHEN and SYDVKM. The V gene lost 6 bases and the J gene lost 4 bases, with 12 bases spanning the gap. The CDR3 sequence: CASSPTGTYGYTF. DNA for the CDR3: TGTGCCAGCAGCCCCACAGGTACCTATGGCTACACCTTC.

V and J are TRBV21-1 and TRBJ1-3. TRBV21-1 is annotated as a pseudogene. This CDR3 is 14 amino acids long. CDR3 coding DNA: TGTGCCAGCAGCTCGGGGGGCTCTGGAAACACCATATATTTT. Translating it yields CASSSGGSGNTIYF.

The CDR3 region has the DNA TGTGCCAGCAGTTTAATTCTCGGGGGTTGGGGCTACACCTTC. It yields the protein CASSLILGGWGYTF. V gene TRBV28 combines with J gene TRBJ1-2, with TRBD1 as a possible D gene (5 bases). CDR3 length: 14 residues. Germline V CDR1 and CDR2: MDHEN, SYDVKM. V lost 2 bases to trimming and J lost 8 bases, with 15 bases between them.

The chain joins TRBV28 to TRBJ1-5, with TRBD1 identical over 8 bases. CDR3 length: 15 amino acids. V lost 3 bases to trimming and J lost 7 bases; unmatched junction nucleotides: 8. The germline V gene encodes CDR1 MDHEN and CDR2 SYDVKM. This CDR3 is CASSFRGLNNQPQHF. The CDR3 DNA is TGTGCCAGCAGTTTCAGGGGGCTAAACAACCAGCCCCAGCATTTT.

This chain joins TRBV9 and TRBJ2-3; TRBD2 agrees at 11 bases. There are 15 residues in the CDR3. The trim removed 4 bases at V and 4 bases at J, leaving 5 bases unmatched. Germline V lookup: CDR1 SGDLS, CDR2 YYNGEE. The CDR3 reads CASSHTSGRADTQYF. The CDR3, as DNA: TGTGCCAGCAGCCATACTAGCGGGAGAGCAGATACGCAGTATTTT. Variable domain in full (rest from reference TRBV9 and TRBJ2-3): DSGVTQTPKHLITATGQRVTLRCSPRSGDLSVYWYQQSLDQGLQFLIQYYNGEERAKGNILERFSAQQFPDLHSELNLSSLELGDSALYFCASSHTSGRADTQYFGPGTRLTVL.

V gene TRBV6-1 combines with J gene TRBJ2-3; 10 nucleotides match TRBD2. The germline CDR1 and CDR2 sequences are MNHNS and SASEGT. Trimming removed 6 bases from V and 7 bases from J; junction bases left unmatched: 10. There are 15 residues in the CDR3. The CDR3 bases are TGTGCCAGCAGCTGGACTAGCGGCCAGGAAAATACGCAGTATTTT. Translated, it gives CASSWTSGQENTQYF.